The table lists the clone carrying this T cell receptor beta chain with a count of one. Trimming cost V 5 bases and J 5 bases, with 17 bases left between them. The V gene's germline CDR1 is LNHDA and CDR2 SQIVND (reference sequence). CDR3 length equals 15 residues. The data derive from a study of blood T cell repertoires in COVID-19. Assay: immunoSEQ multiplex PCR; the TCRdb copy retains only in-frame clones and omits some. The data hold more than 140,000 clones, with under 85% observed a single time. This clonotype originated in a human donor in a cohort sampled during active COVID-19. Specimen: peripheral blood. The rearrangement joins TRBV19 to TRBJ2-3, with D perhaps TRBD1 (6 bases). The CDR3 DNA follows: TGTGCCAGTAGTCCCTTTAGGACAGACGGAGATACGCAGTATTTT. Amino acids: CASSPFRTDGDTQYF.